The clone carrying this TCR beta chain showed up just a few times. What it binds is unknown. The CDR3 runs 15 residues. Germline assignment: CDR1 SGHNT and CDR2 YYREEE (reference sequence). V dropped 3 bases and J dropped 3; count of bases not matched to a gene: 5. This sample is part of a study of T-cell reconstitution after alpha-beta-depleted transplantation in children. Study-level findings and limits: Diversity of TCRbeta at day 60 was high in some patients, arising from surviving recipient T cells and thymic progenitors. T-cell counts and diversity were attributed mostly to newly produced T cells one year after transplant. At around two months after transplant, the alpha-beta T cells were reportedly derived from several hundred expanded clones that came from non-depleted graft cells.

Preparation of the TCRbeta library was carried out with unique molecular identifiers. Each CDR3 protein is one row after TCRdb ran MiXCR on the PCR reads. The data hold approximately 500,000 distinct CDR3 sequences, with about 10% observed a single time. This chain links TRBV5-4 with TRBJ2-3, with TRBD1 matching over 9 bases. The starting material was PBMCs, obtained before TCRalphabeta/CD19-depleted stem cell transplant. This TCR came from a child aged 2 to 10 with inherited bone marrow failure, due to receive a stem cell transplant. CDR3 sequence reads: CASSWDRVGTDTQYF. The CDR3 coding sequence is TGTGCCAGCAGCTGGGACAGGGTGGGTACAGATACGCAGTATTTT.